This T cell receptor (beta chain) was sequenced for a study of brain T cells in children with intractable seizures. The CDR3 runs to 16 residues. The germline V gene encodes CDR1 LNHDA and CDR2 SQIVND (reference sequence). The V and J ends lost 6 bases and 5 bases, in that order; junction bases with no gene match: 13. The protocol was immunoSEQ multiplex PCR, while the TCRdb copy is restricted to in-frame clones and leaves out a portion. Counted here are 35,000 to 50,000 clones, about nine tenths occurring once; the ten biggest clones make up 6.3%. This specimen was peripheral blood, taken at surgery. The V and J genes are TRBV19 and TRBJ1-2; 9 positions agree with TRBD1. The receptor comes from a girl under 10 years old with tuberous sclerosis and intractable seizures. The CDR3 loop is CASSTPRDREIYGYTF. CDR3 DNA sequence: TGTGCCAGTAGCACTCCCCGGGACAGGGAAATTTATGGCTACACCTTC.